One and the same sample provided the 29 T cell receptor beta chains below, sequenced in a study of regulatory T cells in long-lasting Graves disease. The authors built TCR beta libraries using iRepertoire HTBI primers and Arm-PCR of CDR3 regions. TCRdb redid the calling of the multiplex PCR reads with MiXCR, one entry per CDR3 protein. The data hold approximately 360,000 distinct CDR3 sequences, with approximately 23% observed a single time. The time point is: persistent/refractory GD, antithyroid drugs over 5 years with positive TRAb. Researchers made the TCR library from RNA that was extracted from PBMCs. The material was peripheral blood mononuclear cells (PBMCs), obtained when the disease was refractory, from a patient treated with antithyroid drugs. These receptor sequences come from a woman aged 40 to 55 with Graves disease.

The gene calls are TRBV11-2 and TRBJ2-2, with TRBD2 matching over 13 bases. This CDR3 is 23 amino acids long. Trimming removed 5 bases from V and 4 bases from J; junction bases left unmatched: 25. The germline gives CDR1 SGHAT, CDR2 FQNNGV. CDR3 in amino acids: CASSPPRGWTSGRWPRGTGELFF. CDR3 nucleotides: TGTGCCAGCAGCCCACCCCGGGGTTGGACTAGCGGGAGATGGCCAAGGGGCACCGGGGAGCTGTTTTTT.

This clonotype showed up many times. The J gene is TRBJ1-2, the V gene TRBV28; 7 nucleotides align to TRBD1. Germline values: CDR1 MDHEN, CDR2 SYDVKM. The CDR3 is 15 residues long. The junction had 16 bases not matched to a gene; V was cut back by 7 bases and J by 8 bases. The CDR3 DNA reads TGTGCCAGCACCTTCGTACCCCGGACAGGCTGGGGCTACACCTTC. Protein sequence: CASTFVPRTGWGYTF.

There are many counts of this clonotype. J is TRBJ1-1 and V is TRBV28; 9 nucleotides agree with TRBD1. V was pared by 5 bases and J by 6 bases, with 13 bases of the junction left unmatched. Germline values: CDR1 MDHEN, CDR2 SYDVKM. The CDR3 has 16 residues. CDR3 nucleotide sequence: TGTGCCAGCAGTCCGGCGGGACAGGGAGAAGGGCCTGAAGCTTTCTTT. Protein: CASSPAGQGEGPEAFF.

In DNA form, the CDR3 reads TGCGCCAGCAGCCAAGATTTGGCTAGCGGCTCCTACGAGCAGTACTTC. Translating it yields CASSQDLASGSYEQYF. This chain joins TRBV4-1 and TRBJ2-7; TRBD2 matches 7 bases. CDR1 is MGHRA and CDR2 is YSYEKL in the germline V gene. V shed 0 bases and J 0 bases; nucleotides not matched to a gene: 5. The CDR3 sequence is 16 residues long.

There are many counts of this clonotype. V usage is TRBV28 and J usage is TRBJ1-1; no clear D gene. The germline gives CDR1 MDHEN, CDR2 SYDVKM. The V end lost 7 bases, the J end lost 4 bases, and 19 bases lay between the germline ends. The CDR3 totals 15 residues. CDR3 in amino acids: CASTPYTEHGTEAFF. The CDR3, as DNA: TGTGCCAGCACCCCCTATACGGAACACGGCACTGAAGCTTTCTTT.

This clonotype was found many times. The V gene is TRBV2, the J gene TRBJ2-2; possible D gene TRBD2, 6 bases. V lost 6 bases to trimming and J lost 5 bases, with 10 bases between them. From germline, CDR1 is SNHLY and CDR2 FYNNEI. This CDR3 has 13 residues. CDR3 nucleotides: TGTGCCAGCAGCGGGAGTCGGACCGGGGAGCTGTTTTTT. It translates to CASSGSRTGELFF.

This clonotype was counted ten times or more. The DNA of the CDR3 is TGTGCCAGCAGTTACCCCCTCGGGGAGCTGTTTTTT. It translates to CASSYPLGELFF. The chain joins TRBV28 to TRBJ2-2; D call uncertain. Germline CDR1 is MDHEN and CDR2 is SYDVKM. V lost 4 bases and J 7 bases, leaving 7 bases between the germline ends. This CDR3 comprises 12 residues.

This clonotype was recorded at least ten times. The V gene is TRBV29-1, the J gene TRBJ2-6; TRBD2 is a possible D gene (6 bases). CDR3 size: 18 residues. V was cut by 6 bases and J by 0 bases, with 21 bases left in between. CDR1 is SQVTM, CDR2 ANQGSEA, per germline. CDR3 bases: TGCAGCGTCCGTTCTAGCGCGGCCACCACCTCTGGGGCCAACGTCCTGACTTTC. It yields the protein CSVRSSAATTSGANVLTF.

The rearrangement joins TRBV15 to TRBJ2-3; 10 positions agree with TRBD2. The CDR3 has 17 amino acids. The J segment lost 5 bases and the V segment lost 1 base, leaving 9 bases of the junction unmatched. Germline V lookup: CDR1 LNHNV, CDR2 YYDKDF (reference sequence). The CDR3 DNA sequence: TGTGCCACCAGCAGAGGTCGACTAGCGGGTTTTCAAGATACGCAGTATTTT. Its translation: CATSRGRLAGFQDTQYF.

This sequence joins TRBV13 and TRBJ2-2; TRBD2 aligns across 13 bases. Trimming at V came to 4 bases and at J to 3 bases, leaving 11 bases not matched to a gene. The CDR3 contains 19 residues. CDR1 is PRHDT, CDR2 FYEKMQ, per germline (reference sequence). The CDR3 DNA sequence: TGTGCCAGCAGCTACAAAGGAGGGACTAGCGGGATTTACACCGGGGAGCTGTTTTTT. Protein product: CASSYKGGTSGIYTGELFF.

This clonotype came up many times. V usage is TRBV12-3 or TRBV12-4 and J usage is TRBJ2-5; D unresolved. Trimming left V 6 bases short and J 4 bases short, with 9 bases between. The length of the CDR3 is 12 residues. This CDR3 reads CASSTLAETQYF. The CDR3 bases are TGTGCCAGCAGCACCTTGGCAGAGACCCAGTACTTC.

The chain combines TRBV20-1 with TRBJ2-1, with TRBD2 identical over 8 bases. The CDR3 length is 16 residues. Trimming took 6 bases from V and 7 from J; bases not matched to a gene: 17. Germline-derived CDR1 and CDR2 are DFQATT and SNEGSKA (reference sequence). The CDR3: CSAAEIAGSVRNEQFF. The CDR3 nucleotides are TGCAGTGCCGCGGAGATAGCGGGATCGGTGAGGAATGAGCAGTTCTTC.

This clonotype has only a few counts. V and J are TRBV30 and TRBJ2-5; D gene unclear. This CDR3 is 14 amino acids long. Looked up from germline, CDR1 is GTSNPN and CDR2 is SVGIG (reference sequence). V was clipped by 2 bases and J by 1 base, with 11 bases between them. CDR3 DNA sequence: TGTGCCTGGAGTTTCTCTTGGTCCCAAGAGACCCAGTACTTC. This encodes CAWSFSWSQETQYF.

The table lists this clonotype with many counts. V usage is TRBV18 and J usage is TRBJ2-5; D is possibly TRBD1 (6 bases). Germline assignment: CDR1 KGHSH and CDR2 LQKENI. Trimming removed 1 base at V and 3 bases at J, with 9 bases between. This CDR3 is built from 14 residues. The CDR3 region is CASSPRTEEETQYF. DNA for the CDR3: TGTGCCAGCTCACCACGGACAGAAGAAGAGACCCAGTACTTC. Complete variable domain (other parts from reference TRBV18 and TRBJ2-5): NAGVMQNPRHLVRRRGQEARLRCSPMKGHSHVYWYRQLPEEGLKFMVYLQKENIIDESGMPKERFSAEFPKEGPSILRIQQVVRGDSAAYFCASSPRTEEETQYFGPGTRLLVL.

The sample holds many counts of this clonotype. The CDR3 sequence: CAVGTTRPYEQYF. CDR3 nucleotide sequence: TGTGCCGTCGGGACTACAAGACCCTACGAGCAGTACTTC. V usage is TRBV2 and J usage is TRBJ2-7, with TRBD2 matching 7 bases. The CDR3 contains 13 residues. V shed 11 bases, J shed 2 bases, and the junction held 9 bases outside the gene matches. Germline assignment: CDR1 SNHLY and CDR2 FYNNEI.

This clonotype was seen at least ten times. V gene TRBV11-2 combines with J gene TRBJ2-3, with 13 bases identical to TRBD2. Germline-derived CDR1 and CDR2 are SGHAT and FQNNGV. V lost 6 bases and J lost 4; bases outside the gene matches: 13. The CDR3 contains 18 residues. In DNA form, the CDR3 reads TGTGCCAGCAGACAAATTCTGGGACTAGCGGGATCTGCAGATACGCAGTATTTT. Translating it yields CASRQILGLAGSADTQYF. The whole variable domain, remainder taken from reference TRBV11-2 and TRBJ2-3, is EAGVAQSPRYKIIEKRQSVAFWCNPISGHATLYWYQQILGQGPKLLIQFQNNGVVDDSQLPKDRFSAERLKGVDSTLKIQPAKLEDSAVYLCASRQILGLAGSADTQYFGPGTRLTVL.

In this sample, this clonotype turned up many times. The chain employs TRBV28 and TRBJ1-2, with 7 bases lining up with TRBD1. The J segment lost 7 bases and the V segment lost 6 bases, leaving 11 bases of the junction unmatched. Germline assignment: CDR1 MDHEN and CDR2 SYDVKM. The CDR3 contains 14 residues. CDR3 protein: CASSQFFRGGGYTF. The CDR3 DNA follows: TGTGCCAGCAGCCAATTCTTCAGGGGGGGTGGCTACACCTTC.

This clonotype was picked up many times. The CDR3: CSAPPRLGLQETQYF. DNA for the CDR3: TGCAGTGCCCCTCCGAGACTAGGCCTCCAAGAGACCCAGTACTTC. The J gene is TRBJ2-5, the V gene TRBV20-1; possible D gene TRBD2, 6 bases. V gave up 6 bases and J gave up 1 base, with 18 bases separating them. This CDR3 has 15 amino acids. In germline, CDR1 is DFQATT, CDR2 SNEGSKA (reference sequence).

This clonotype came up a few times. The chain combines TRBV7-9 with TRBJ1-2, with a weak D call TRBD1 (5 bases). Per the germline V gene, CDR1 is SEHNR and CDR2 is FQNEAQ (reference sequence). V was pared by 1 base and J by 8 bases, with 14 bases between. The length of the CDR3 is 14 residues. The CDR3 DNA is TGTGCCAGCAGCTTAGGGGGCCTTGTAGAGGGCTACACCTTC. This translates into CASSLGGLVEGYTF. Combining the CDR3 with reference TRBV7-9 and TRBJ1-2 gives the whole variable domain DTGVSQNPRHKITKRGQNVTFRCDPISEHNRLYWYRQTLGQGPEFLTYFQNEAQLEKSRLLSDRFSAERPKGSFSTLEIQRTEQGDSAMYLCASSLGGLVEGYTFGSGTRLTVV.

The sample holds a few counts of this clonotype. The chain has TRBV6-1 and TRBJ1-5; 9 nucleotides line up with TRBD1. The germline gives CDR1 MNHNS, CDR2 SASEGT. The CDR3 contains 16 residues. V was pared by 6 bases and J by 6 bases, with 12 bases of the junction left unmatched. The CDR3 bases are TGTGCCAGCAGCCTAACCCCGGGACAGGGAACTCAGCCCCAGCATTTT. Protein sequence: CASSLTPGQGTQPQHF.

This clonotype has a handful of counts. V is TRBV20-1 and J is TRBJ2-5, with a weak D call TRBD2 (6 bases). This CDR3 is 15 amino acids long. Per germline, CDR1 DFQATT and CDR2 SNEGSKA (reference sequence). The ends were cut back, 7 bases at V and 7 bases at J, with 25 bases in the middle. CDR3 sequence: CSVDESRREGWTQYF. The CDR3 DNA is TGCAGTGTCGATGAATCCAGGAGGGAAGGGTGGACCCAGTACTTC.

At least ten counts were recorded for this clonotype. V usage is TRBV25-1 and J usage is TRBJ2-7; 8 bases are a match to TRBD2. The CDR3 is made up of 17 amino acids. Germline CDR1 is MGHDK and CDR2 is SYGVNS. With 1 base clipped from V and 2 bases from J, the junction kept 10 bases outside the gene matches. The CDR3 sequence is CASSEWGRGGTPYEQYF. The DNA for the CDR3 is TGTGCCAGCAGTGAATGGGGTCGGGGGGGGACACCCTACGAGCAGTACTTC.

Regarding this clonotype: This may come from a read error, since a much larger clone is one base off. The chain has TRBV27 and TRBJ2-5; perhaps TRBD2 as D (5 bases). The V gene's germline CDR1 is MNHEY and CDR2 SMNVEV (reference sequence). The length of the CDR3 is 15 residues. CDR3 sequence: CASSWTSAPKEIQYF. The CDR3 bases are TGTGCCAGCAGTTGGACTTCCGCGCCCAAAGAGATCCAGTACTTC.

There are many counts of this clonotype. The chain's CDR3 is CASARQGAIGYTF. The CDR3 DNA reads TGTGCCAGCGCCAGACAGGGGGCGATTGGCTACACCTTC. The genes are TRBV2 and TRBJ1-2, with TRBD1 matching 10 bases. After removal of 8 bases from V and 7 bases from J, the junction contained 7 bases not matched to a gene. The germline CDR1 and CDR2 sequences are SNHLY and FYNNEI. This CDR3 spans 13 amino acids.

J is TRBJ2-5 and V is TRBV18; D possibly corresponds to TRBD1 (5 bases). Germline CDR1 and CDR2: KGHSH and LQKENI. V was pared by 1 base and J by 3 bases, with 12 bases between. This CDR3 spans 15 amino acids. CDR3 sequence (DNA): TGTGCCAGCTCACCACAAAAGACAGTTAAAGAGACCCAGTACTTC. Protein: CASSPQKTVKETQYF.

This clonotype was observed a handful of times. The chain combines TRBV6-1 with TRBJ1-2; no firm D call. This CDR3 comprises 13 residues. V lost 6 bases and J 8 bases, leaving 16 bases between the germline ends. CDR1 MNHNS and CDR2 SASEGT come from the germline V gene. CDR3 sequence (DNA): TGTGCCAGCAGGGATACACGAACGTGGGGCTACACCTTC. Residues: CASRDTRTWGYTF.

This clonotype occurred a few times. V and J are TRBV14 and TRBJ2-7; 8 positions agree with TRBD2. The CDR3 loop spans 14 amino acids. V was clipped by 4 bases and J by 3 bases; unmatched bases: 5. CDR1 SGHDN and CDR2 FVKESK come from the germline V gene. Here the CDR3 DNA reads TGTGCCAGCAGCCGGGGACTAGGCAACTACGAGCAGTACTTC. Amino acid sequence: CASSRGLGNYEQYF.

This chain uses TRBV28 with TRBJ2-2, with 8 bases that match TRBD2. This CDR3 contains 15 residues. Trimming cost V 2 bases and J 6 bases; bases outside gene matches: 5. The V gene's germline CDR1 is MDHEN and CDR2 SYDVKM. CDR3 coding DNA: TGTGCCAGCAGTTTAGCTAGCGGGTGGGCCGGGGAGCTGTTTTTT. Translated: CASSLASGWAGELFF.

This clonotype appeared many times. The gene calls are TRBV28 and TRBJ1-1, with D tentatively TRBD1 (6 bases). This CDR3 spans 16 amino acids. V dropped 8 bases and J dropped 3 bases, with 22 bases sitting between them. CDR1 and CDR2 (germline): MDHEN, SYDVKM. CDR3: CASRGDRTPWDTEAFF. DNA for the CDR3: TGTGCCAGCCGAGGTGACAGGACCCCGTGGGACACTGAAGCTTTCTTT.